The 15 T cell receptor beta chains below were found in one sample sequenced in a study of a mutant IDH1 vaccine in newly diagnosed glioma. Data came from immunoSEQ multiplex PCR; TCRdb stores just in-frame clones and leaves some out. The sample lists 40,000 to 65,000 clones, approximately 78% occurring once. Their antigens are not known. Time point described: week 5, during vaccination. Vaccination comprised doses that each held 300 ug of mutant IDH1 20-mer peptide, plus topical imiquimod. Sequencing was performed on PBMCs, taken from a glioma patient whose treatment included an IDH1 peptide vaccine. The receptors originated from a woman between 40 and 50 years old with glioma.

The chain is built from TRBV29-1 and TRBJ2-7; weak D call: TRBD1 (6 bases). CDR3 length: 13 residues. Trimming took off 6 bases at V and 0 bases at J, with 12 bases between the two ends. Per germline, CDR1 SQVTM and CDR2 ANQGSEA. Written as DNA, the CDR3 is TGCAGCGTGCGACAGGTCATCTCCTACGAGCAGTACTTC. Its translation: CSVRQVISYEQYF.

This clone was picked up a small number of times. The rearrangement joins TRBV29-1 to TRBJ1-1, with a tentative D call TRBD1 (5 bases). This CDR3 has 12 residues. Trimming took 4 bases from V and 7 from J, leaving 13 bases between them. Germline CDR1 is SQVTM and CDR2 is ANQGSEA. In DNA form, the CDR3 reads TGCAGCGTTGGGACACCTCCGTTTGAAGCTTTCTTT. This encodes CSVGTPPFEAFF.

This clone was seen only a few times. This chain joins TRBV13 and TRBJ1-3; unclear D gene. The CDR3 extends over 14 amino acids. Germline values: CDR1 PRHDT, CDR2 FYEKMQ (reference sequence). Trimming removed 5 bases at V and 0 bases at J, with 8 bases between. The CDR3 sequence is CASSQTFSGNTIYF. Written as DNA, the CDR3 is TGTGCCAGCAGCCAAACCTTCTCTGGAAACACCATATATTTT.

V is TRBV7-9 and J is TRBJ2-3; the D gene is possibly TRBD1 (5 bases). Germline V gene lookup returns CDR1 SEHNR and CDR2 FQNEAQ (reference sequence). Trimming removed 5 bases from V and 0 bases from J, with 15 bases in between. This CDR3 contains 16 residues. The DNA of the CDR3 is TGTGCCAGCAGCCTACAGGCAGGGCCAAGCACAGATACGCAGTATTTT. It codes for CASSLQAGPSTDTQYF.

This clone was seen once. V gene TRBV30 combines with J gene TRBJ1-2; tentatively, D is TRBD1 (6 bases). Trimming cost V 4 bases and J 2 bases, with 11 bases left between them. The CDR3 spans 13 residues. CDR1 is GTSNPN, CDR2 SVGIG, per germline (reference sequence). For the CDR3, the DNA is TGTGCCTGGACCAGGGGATTGAACTATGGCTACACCTTC. Its translation: CAWTRGLNYGYTF. Combining the CDR3 with reference TRBV30 and TRBJ1-2 gives the whole variable domain SQTIHQWPATLVQPVGSPLSLECTVEGTSNPNLYWYRQAAGRGLQLLFYSVGIGQISSEVPQNLSASRPQDRQFILSSKKLLLSDSGFYLCAWTRGLNYGYTFGSGTRLTVV.

This clone was seen only a few times. The chain carries TRBV13 and TRBJ1-1; 8 bases align to TRBD1. The CDR3 has 15 amino acids. The V segment lost 4 bases and the J segment 1 base; nucleotides outside the gene matches: 5. Germline-derived CDR1 and CDR2 are PRHDT and FYEKMQ (reference sequence). This chain's CDR3 is CASSYGGTGNTEAFF. CDR3 DNA sequence: TGTGCCAGCAGCTACGGCGGGACAGGGAACACTGAAGCTTTCTTT. The full variable domain, its missing parts supplied by reference TRBV13 and TRBJ1-1, is AAGVIQSPRHLIKEKRETATLKCYPIPRHDTVYWYQQGPGQDPQFLISFYEKMQSDKGSIPDRFSAQQFSDYHSELNMSSLELGDSALYFCASSYGGTGNTEAFFGQGTRLTVV.

This clone occurred once. V and J are TRBV7-9 and TRBJ2-2, with 13 bases that match TRBD2. CDR1 SEHNR and CDR2 FQNEAQ come from the germline V gene (reference sequence). The ends lost 5 bases at V and 7 bases at J; junction bases unmatched: 10. The CDR3 loop spans 17 amino acids. CDR3 loop: CASSGQGLAGSGGELFF. CDR3 coding DNA: TGTGCCAGCAGCGGCCAGGGACTAGCGGGGTCGGGCGGGGAGCTGTTTTTT.

V gene TRBV5-4 combines with J gene TRBJ2-3; D perhaps matches TRBD2 (6 bases). Germline assignment: CDR1 SGHNT and CDR2 YYREEE (reference sequence). This CDR3 spans 14 amino acids. V gave up 5 bases and J gave up 2 bases, with 12 bases separating them. CDR3 amino acids: CASSLAVDTDTQYF. CDR3 sequence (DNA): TGTGCCAGCAGTTTAGCGGTCGACACAGATACGCAGTATTTT.

The genes are TRBV5-1 and TRBJ1-1; D gene ambiguous. V was pared by 0 bases and J by 4 bases, with 10 bases between. This CDR3 has 14 residues. Germline CDR1 and CDR2: SGHRS and YFSETQ. In DNA, the CDR3 is TGCGCCAGCAGCTTGGAGGCGGGGAGCACTGAAGCTTTCTTT. It yields the protein CASSLEAGSTEAFF.

There are a few counts of this clone. The genes are TRBV19 and TRBJ1-5, with D tentatively TRBD1 (6 bases). Germline V CDR1 and CDR2: LNHDA, SQIVND (reference sequence). V lost 4 bases to trimming and J lost 2 bases, with 9 bases between them. This CDR3 spans 14 amino acids. CDR3 bases: TGTGCCAGTAGTAGCCACAGGGGCAATCAGCCCCAGCATTTT. This codes for CASSSHRGNQPQHF.

The V gene is TRBV5-1, the J gene TRBJ2-1; TRBD2 matches at 9 bases. This CDR3 contains 18 residues. Germline V lookup: CDR1 SGHRS, CDR2 YFSETQ. The V segment lost 0 bases and the J segment 0 bases; nucleotides outside the gene matches: 7. CDR3 nucleotide sequence: TGCGCCAGCAGCTTGGGAGCGGGGGGATATATCTCCTACAATGAGCAGTTCTTC. Translating it yields CASSLGAGGYISYNEQFF.

The rearrangement uses TRBV5-6 and TRBJ1-5; a weak D match, TRBD1 (5 bases). The CDR3 is made up of 14 amino acids. V lost 3 bases to trimming and J lost 3 bases, with 10 bases between them. The V gene's germline CDR1 is SGHDT and CDR2 YYEEEE. The CDR3 DNA follows: TGTGCCAGCAGCTCGGGGGAGCTCAATCAGCCCCAGCATTTT. The encoded protein is CASSSGELNQPQHF.

This chain connects TRBV30 to TRBJ1-1, with 9 nucleotides matching TRBD1. Germline lookup yields CDR1 GTSNPN and CDR2 SVGIG (reference sequence). The length of the CDR3 is 13 residues. J gave up 5 bases and V 2 bases, and 3 bases lay outside the gene matches. The CDR3 DNA is TGTGCCTGGAGTCAGACAGGGGGGACTGAAGCTTTCTTT. This codes for CAWSQTGGTEAFF.

The table lists this clone with a count of one. V gene TRBV5-1 combines with J gene TRBJ2-3; 16 bases are shared with TRBD2. CDR1 is SGHRS, CDR2 YFSETQ, per germline. The CDR3 spans 17 residues. Unmatched junction bases numbered 4, after V lost 4 bases and J lost 2 bases. The CDR3 spells CASSPGLAGGYTDTQYF. CDR3 DNA: TGCGCCAGCAGCCCGGGACTAGCGGGGGGGTACACAGATACGCAGTATTTT.

A note on this clone: One end of the junction does not line up with germline, which may come from a read error. The gene calls are TRBV27 and TRBJ1-1, with D possibly TRBD1 on 5 matching bases. Germline-derived CDR1 and CDR2 are MNHEY and SMNVEV (reference sequence). The CDR3 spans 13 residues. As DNA, the CDR3 is TGTGCCAGCAGTTTACGTGTTTGGGACGTTCACATCTTT. Protein product: CASSLRVWDVHIF.